Described below is a single TCR beta chain sequence and its context. The source of the sample is a study of blood T cell repertoires in COVID-19. Turning to the study itself: Sites across the United States, Italy and Spain contributed samples from acute and convalescent COVID-19. PBMCs, B-cell-depleted T cells, or T cells were the source of the cDNA or gDNA that made up the material.

Method: immunoSEQ multiplex PCR; TCRdb's copy keeps in-frame clones and lacks some. The top ten hold less than 9.5% of the sample, which has about 310,000 clones, 70% to 90% seen once. This CDR3 spans 14 amino acids. Trimming removed 5 bases at V and 4 bases at J, with 15 bases between. Germline values: CDR1 SQVTM, CDR2 ANQGSEA. Input material: peripheral blood. This receptor was identified in a woman in her fifties or sixties who had recovered from COVID-19. This chain connects TRBV29-1 to TRBJ2-1; weak D call: TRBD2 (5 bases). The CDR3 DNA reads as TGCAGCGTTACCCCCGGGGATGGTTACAATGAGCAGTTCTTC. Protein: CSVTPGDGYNEQFF.